This TCR beta chain was recorded in a study of T cell responses to AZD1222 COVID-19 vaccine (dated by TCRdb to the early 2020s). Context from the whole study: TCR sequencing covered roughly 230 trial participants: some 210 given two doses of AZD1222 and 26 given two doses of MenACWY control vaccine. Trial participants were enrolled into age subgroups of 18-55, 56-69 and 70-plus years, which contained about 150, 27 and 61 TCR-sequenced participants, respectively.

The CDR3 regions of human TCRbeta chains were analyzed by immunosequencing. As for the original processing: TCRs in the repertoires were compared against a reference library of SARS-CoV-2-specific TCRs that had been generated with the MIRA antigen-specificity platform. Breadth meant the fraction of unique TCRs that were SARS-CoV-2-associated, whereas depth meant the fraction of total T cells that were SARS-CoV-2-associated. Using the MIRA data, each spike-specific TCR was assigned both to the spike region to which the TCR was reactive and to a CD4 or CD8 class. Log10-transformed breadth and depth values were compared by one-way ANOVA with Sidak's multiple comparisons tests. The table was pulled from immuneACCESS by TCRdb, which kept in-frame rearrangements only. Such tables lose some clones; where checked, under half of the loss comes from unresolved V genes, and the rest has no known cause. That table furnishes V, J and clone size, whereas the DNA furnished D and trimming. This sample lists about 180,000 clones; around 94% were detected once. Around 1.6% of the sample lies in the top ten.

Turning to this clone: The antigen it binds to is not known. Base qualities are not at hand, and no much larger clone is one base apart.

The time point label, read with the paper, signifies: about 28 days (+/-7) after the second vaccine dose. AZD1222 recipients with second doses at about 4 weeks or about 12 weeks were pooled, because spike-specific TCR depth and breadth did not differ between schedules. Vaccinee samples were obtained from the UK trials COV001 and COV002, which included a single-blind randomized controlled phase 2/3 trial of AZD1222 (ChAdOx1 nCoV-19) in healthy adults. For TCRbeta chain sequencing, PBMC samples were collected from trial participants at day 0 and at day 28 after the second dose. The germline V gene provides CDR1 SQVTM and CDR2 ANQGSEA. The CDR3 contains 13 residues, cysteine and phenylalanine counted. Kept here is only the CDR3 DNA, which spans 39 bases and is read in frame from base 1. The V end gives up 8 bases and the J end 10 bases, leaving 13 bases in the junction not matched to a gene. Paper-wide results and their limitations: The vaccine-associated CD4 TCRs covered the entire spike protein, and the dominant responses fell in regions 160-218 and 743-854. Conclusions about previously exposed vaccinees are limited, since just six AZD1222 recipients were seropositive for SARS-CoV-2 at baseline. Because no day 14 peak-response samples were available, the repertoires could be characterized only after the peak T cell response. After two AZD1222 doses, spike-specific TCR breadth and depth were significantly higher than at day 0 and than in MenACWY recipients. The 56-69-year group was small, and its depth increase did not reach significance, likely because of low power. Most participants were white British and females outnumbered males, and the authors suggested that clonal diversity may have been underestimated. Reportedly, almost half of the unique spike-specific TCRs recognized epitopes lying outside the regions that are mutated in the B.1.351 and B.1.1.7 variants.

This material consisted of peripheral blood, taken 28 days after the second AZD1222 dose. The chain links TRBV29-1 with TRBJ2-1, and TRBD1 aligns with 8 junction nucleotides. The TCR comes from an adult who received the AZD1222 COVID-19 vaccine. DNA sequence: TGCAGCACATGTCGTCAGGGGGCAGGGGAGCAGTTCTTC. Its protein is CSTCRQGAGEQFF.